This TCR beta chain was documented in a study of blood T cell repertoires in COVID-19. Here immunoSEQ multiplex PCR was the method, and the copy in TCRdb shows in-frame clones only, minus some. The sample lists 200,000 to 250,000 clones; 90% to 95% were seen once. The V gene end was trimmed by 3 bases and the J gene end by 2 bases; junction bases not matched to a gene: 7. This CDR3 is 16 amino acids long. Germline values: CDR1 SGDLS, CDR2 YYNGEE. This clone was counted once. Sequencing was carried out using peripheral blood. This sequence joins TRBV9 and TRBJ1-3, with 8 bases that match TRBD1. The receptor's source is a man aged 30 to 39 with acute or convalescent COVID-19. The CDR3 nucleotides are TGTGCCAGCAGCGCCACGACAGGGGCCGCTGGAAACACCATATATTTT. The encoded protein is CASSATTGAAGNTIYF.